This is a list of T cell receptor beta chains from one sample in a study of cytomegalovirus exposure and HLA in healthy donors. Using immunoSEQ multiplex PCR, the repertoire was profiled, and TCRdb retains in-frame clones only, with some absent. The top ten hold 6.5% to 9.5% of the sample, which has some 44,000 clones, about 85% seen once. Specimen: PBMCs. The source is a woman between 40 and 50 years old in good health and CMV-seropositive. Each CDR3 is given with its conserved first and last residue. The D gene is left open where the match is weak. Clone size appears in some rows only: once, few, many, or a class for an expanded clone.

d_call j_call clone_size v_call cdr3_aa cdr3_nt
- TRBJ2-5 few TRBV18 CASSRLAADQETQYF TGTGCCAGCTCACGGTTAGCAGCAGATCAAGAGACCCAGTACTTC
- TRBJ1-4 - TRBV4-2 CASSQLGGGTNEKLFF TGTGCCAGCAGCCAGCTGGGCGGGGGAACTAATGAAAAACTGTTTTTT
TRBD1 TRBJ2-2 - TRBV7-9 CASRLTGDTGELFF TGTGCCAGCAGATTAACAGGGGACACCGGGGAGCTGTTTTTT
- TRBJ1-1 - TRBV12-5 CASVGREMNTEAFF TGTGCTAGTGTGGGCAGAGAGATGAACACTGAAGCTTTCTTT
- TRBJ2-5 - TRBV6-4 CARETRDCLRGSETQYF TGTGCCAGAGAAACCCGAGACTGCTTAAGGGGGTCAGAGACCCAGTACTTC
- TRBJ2-1 - TRBV7-8 CASSPPQGSVNEQFF TGTGCCAGCAGCCCACCCCAGGGGTCGGTCAATGAGCAGTTCTTC
TRBD2 TRBJ2-4 few TRBV5-4 CASSLVGEGGAKNIQYF TGTGCCAGCAGCTTGGTGGGGGAGGGCGGGGCCAAAAACATTCAGTACTTC
- TRBJ2-1 - TRBV19 CASSTKLGGGEQFF TGTGCCAGTAGTACCAAACTGGGGGGTGGGGAGCAGTTCTTC
TRBD2 TRBJ2-5 - TRBV19 CASSSVSAGEETQYF TGTGCCAGTAGTAGCGTTTCAGCGGGAGAGGAGACCCAGTACTTC
- TRBJ2-4 - TRBV18 CASSGGAAKNIQYF TGTGCCAGCTCAGGGGGCGCTGCCAAAAACATTCAGTACTTC
- TRBJ2-2 - TRBV7-7 CASSLGTTNTGELFF TGTGCCAGCAGCTTGGGGACAACTAACACCGGGGAGCTGTTTTTT
- TRBJ2-7 - TRBV10-3 CAKGGYGQYF TGTGCCAAGGGGGGGTACGGGCAGTACTTC
TRBD2 TRBJ2-5 once TRBV5-4 CASSRRTSGVETQYF TGTGCCAGCAGCCGGCGGACTAGCGGGGTTGAGACCCAGTACTTC
TRBD1 TRBJ2-3 - TRBV5-5 CASSPTPTGTTDTQYF TGTGCCAGCAGTCCTACACCGACAGGGACGACAGATACGCAGTATTTT
- TRBJ1-2 - TRBV29-1 CSVETFTGFGTF TGCAGCGTTGAGACATTCACAGGTTTTGGAACCTTC
- TRBJ1-5 - TRBV6-4 CASSDSLWGCSQPQHF TGTGCCAGCAGTGACTCCCTCTGGGGCTGCAGTCAGCCCCAGCATTTT
- TRBJ1-6 - TRBV2 CASLDSPSSYNSPLHF TGTGCCAGCCTAGACAGTCCGAGCTCCTATAATTCACCCCTCCACTTT
TRBD1 TRBJ1-1 - TRBV5-4 CASSSRQGSLNTEAFF TGTGCCAGCAGCTCCCGACAGGGCTCCCTGAACACTGAAGCTTTCTTT
- TRBJ1-5 - TRBV18 CASSPGTSYQPQHF TGTGCCAGCTCACCAGGGACTTCATATCAGCCCCAGCATTTT
TRBD1 TRBJ1-5 - TRBV11-2 CASSSQGADQPQHF TGTGCCAGCAGCTCACAGGGGGCGGATCAGCCCCAGCATTTT
- TRBJ2-2 - TRBV27 CASSTNNRELNTGELFF TGTGCCAGCAGTACAAACAACAGGGAGCTAAACACCGGGGAGCTGTTTTTT
TRBD1 TRBJ1-5 - TRBV6-1 CASTPQGGNQPQHF TGTGCCAGCACCCCTCAGGGGGGCAATCAGCCCCAGCATTTT
TRBD2 TRBJ2-7 - TRBV19 CASSRTSGNYEQYF TGTGCCAGTAGTCGGACTAGCGGGAACTACGAGCAGTACTTC
- TRBJ1-2 - TRBV18 CASSPALFLDRLVGYTF TGTGCCAGCTCACCCGCCCTCTTCCTAGACAGGCTAGTGGGCTACACCTTC
TRBD1 TRBJ2-2 - TRBV7-9 CASSLSGTGGSGELFF TGTGCCAGCAGCTTAAGCGGGACAGGGGGATCCGGGGAGCTGTTTTTT
TRBD1 TRBJ1-1 - TRBV2 CASRRNDRASTEAFF TGTGCCAGCAGAAGAAACGACAGGGCGAGTACTGAAGCTTTCTTT
TRBD2 TRBJ2-2 - TRBV7-9 CASRKGSGGSRTGELFF TGTGCCAGCAGAAAAGGGTCGGGCGGGAGTAGAACCGGGGAGCTGTTTTTT
TRBD1 TRBJ1-4 once TRBV6-6 CASSRGTGITNEKLFF TGTGCCAGCAGTAGAGGGACAGGGATAACTAATGAAAAACTGTTTTTT
TRBD1 TRBJ2-2 - TRBV7-9 CASYSALRGQGPHGELFF TGTGCCAGTTACTCGGCCTTGCGGGGACAGGGCCCCCACGGGGAGCTGTTTTTT
- TRBJ2-1 - TRBV11-3 CASATSKVAGEQFF TGTGCCAGCGCCACCTCGAAGGTTGCGGGTGAGCAGTTCTTC
TRBD2 TRBJ2-5 - TRBV29-1 CSAMGGPQETQYF TGCAGCGCGATGGGAGGGCCGCAAGAGACCCAGTACTTC
TRBD2 TRBJ2-1 - TRBV7-9 CASTRLAGGPSEQFF TGTGCCAGCACCCGACTAGCGGGAGGGCCAAGTGAGCAGTTCTTC
- TRBJ1-1 - TRBV29-1 CSVEEQGRATEAFF TGCAGCGTTGAAGAACAGGGTAGGGCCACTGAAGCTTTCTTT
TRBD1 TRBJ2-3 once TRBV25-1 CASSAWTGASTDTQYF TGTGCCAGCAGTGCTTGGACAGGAGCTAGCACAGATACGCAGTATTTT
TRBD1 TRBJ2-5 - TRBV19 CASSIEDRGSLGTQYF TGTGCCAGTAGTATCGAGGACAGGGGCTCTCTTGGGACCCAGTACTTC
- TRBJ2-7 - TRBV14 CASSQDGLPYEQYF TGTGCCAGCAGCCAAGATGGCCTTCCCTACGAGCAGTACTTC
- TRBJ2-3 - TRBV18 CASSLQAVTDTQYF TGTGCCAGCTCTCTCCAAGCGGTGACAGATACGCAGTATTTT
- TRBJ2-2 - TRBV25-1 CASSPAHRGTGELFF TGTGCCAGCAGTCCGGCCCACCGGGGCACCGGGGAGCTGTTTTTT